This record covers a single T cell receptor beta chain. Its antigen is as yet unknown. This sample stems from a study of ipilimumab plus nivolumab after autologous stem cell transplantation. Overall study results and limits: Per the authors, repertoire, Treg and microbiota data justify further study.

J was trimmed by 5 bases and V by 5 bases; bases with no gene match: 4. There are 15 residues in the CDR3. Germline V lookup: CDR1 SGHNT, CDR2 YYREEE (reference sequence). Sequencing was performed with immunoSEQ multiplex PCR; in TCRdb, only in-frame clones are kept and a portion is missing. The sample contains about 17,000 clones, 65% to 80% of which appear only once. Through week 26, nivolumab 3 mg/kg IV was given weeks 1, 4, 7, 10, then biweekly. The sequence was collected from a male donor with diffuse large B-cell lymphoma. The V and J genes are TRBV5-4 and TRBJ2-1, with 13 nucleotides matching TRBD2. The specimen was PBMCs, collected in a trial of ipilimumab plus nivolumab as post-transplant consolidation. The CDR3 coding sequence is TGTGCCAGCAGGCGACTAGCGGGGGGTCACAATGAGCAGTTCTTC. Its protein is CASRRLAGGHNEQFF.